These 30 T cell receptor beta chains came from one sample sequenced in a study of siplizumab effects on memory and regulatory T cells. Profiling relied on immunoSEQ multiplex PCR, and the TCRdb table lists in-frame clones only, not all of them. The data hold some 100,000 clones, with roughly 94% observed a single time. Specimen: non-Treg CD4+ T cells sorted from blood. All receptors derive from a human donor in good health.

The genes are TRBV6-6 and TRBJ1-2, with TRBD1 as a possible D gene (5 bases). The CDR3 contains 15 residues. Germline lookup yields CDR1 MNHNY and CDR2 SVGAGI (reference sequence). V lost 10 bases, J lost 8 bases, and 26 bases lay in between. DNA for the CDR3: TGTGCCACTACCCGAACGGGGGGACGAGGGGAGGGCTACACCTTC. This gives the protein CATTRTGGRGEGYTF.

The chain links TRBV19 to TRBJ2-2; D is uncertain. CDR1 is LNHDA and CDR2 is SQIVND in the germline V gene (reference sequence). With 7 bases removed from V and 2 bases from J, the gap between germline ends came to 11 bases. The CDR3 covers 14 residues. The CDR3 coding sequence is TGTGCCAGTACGGTCAGGAGTAACACCGGGGAGCTGTTTTTT. This encodes CASTVRSNTGELFF.

This rearrangement joins TRBV11-3 to TRBJ1-1; 7 bases line up with TRBD1. Germline loops: CDR1 SGHNT, CDR2 YENEEA. V shed 5 bases and J 3 bases; nucleotides not matched to a gene: 9. This CDR3 has 15 amino acids. CDR3 region: CASSPQQGVDTEAFF. In nucleotides, the CDR3 is TGTGCCAGCAGCCCCCAGCAGGGGGTTGACACTGAAGCTTTCTTT.

The chain combines TRBV5-1 with TRBJ1-2, with unresolved D. Germline V gene data show CDR1 as SGHRS and CDR2 as YFSETQ. The CDR3 runs to 13 residues. V shed 0 bases and J shed 1 base, with 4 bases lying between them. The CDR3 bases are TGCGCCAGCAGCTTGGGAGTTAACTATGGCTACACCTTC. Residues: CASSLGVNYGYTF.

The chain employs TRBV5-1 and TRBJ1-6, with D perhaps TRBD1 (6 bases). Per the germline V gene, CDR1 is SGHRS and CDR2 is YFSETQ. V was trimmed by 2 bases and J by 7 bases, leaving 10 bases between them. The CDR3 sequence is 14 residues long. CDR3 in DNA: TGCGCCAGCAGCTTTCAGGGGAACAATTCACCCCTCCACTTT. Amino acids: CASSFQGNNSPLHF.

A few counts support this clone. J is TRBJ1-5 and V is TRBV5-8, with a weak D call TRBD1 (6 bases). CDR3 length: 15 residues. V was shortened by 0 bases and J by 4 bases, with 11 bases between the two germline ends. Germline lookup yields CDR1 SGHTS and CDR2 YDEGEE. CDR3 sequence reads: CASSLGQAVNQPQHF. In nucleotides, the CDR3 is TGTGCCAGCAGCTTGGGACAGGCCGTGAATCAGCCCCAGCATTTT.

This chain connects TRBV5-8 to TRBJ2-2, with TRBD1 matching over 7 bases. CDR1 and CDR2 from the germline V gene are SGHTS and YDEGEE. With V trimmed by 0 bases and J by 7 bases, 18 bases remained unmatched. The CDR3 is 19 amino acids. The CDR3 loop is CASSLERIPGQGVIGELFF. The CDR3 nucleotides read TGTGCCAGCAGCTTGGAGAGAATCCCCGGCCAGGGGGTAATCGGGGAGCTGTTTTTT.

The chain joins TRBV21-1 to TRBJ2-5; the table's D call TRBD2 went unverified against the DNA. TRBV21-1 is a pseudogene. The CDR3 totals 18 residues. Written as DNA, the CDR3 is TGTGCCAGGGCGGGACGGGGCCGGATACGCAGGGCCCAAGAGACCCAGTACTTC. Protein sequence: CARAGRGRIRRAQETQYF.

The chain has TRBV5-5 and TRBJ1-3, with TRBD1 as a possible D gene (6 bases). The germline V gene has CDR1 SGHKS and CDR2 YYEKEE (reference sequence). Trimming took off 0 bases at V and 5 bases at J, with 12 bases between the two ends. The CDR3 loop spans 15 amino acids. The CDR3, as DNA: TGTGCCAGCAGCTTGGGGTCAGGGGAACGAAACACCATATATTTT. It encodes CASSLGSGERNTIYF. Drawing the rest from reference TRBV5-5 and TRBJ1-3, the complete variable domain is DAGVTQSPTHLIKTRGQQVTLRCSPISGHKSVSWYQQVLGQGPQFIFQYYEKEERGRGNFPDRFSARQFPNYSSELNVNALLLGDSALYLCASSLGSGERNTIYFGEGSWLTVV.

CDR3 sequence: CASSLAGGQTDTQYF. The CDR3 coding sequence is TGTGCCAGCAGCTTAGCGGGAGGGCAGACAGATACGCAGTATTTT. V usage is TRBV5-4 and J usage is TRBJ2-3; TRBD2 aligns across 10 bases. Trimming removed 2 bases from V and 3 bases from J; junction bases left unmatched: 3. The CDR3 covers 15 residues. Germline V gene data show CDR1 as SGHNT and CDR2 as YYREEE (reference sequence).

The chain uses TRBV19 and TRBJ2-2, with D perhaps matching TRBD2 (5 bases). The V gene's germline CDR1 is LNHDA and CDR2 SQIVND (reference sequence). The CDR3 consists of 15 residues. V lost 8 bases to trimming and J lost 6 bases, with 19 bases between them. This chain's CDR3 is CASWNLAGVSGELFF. The DNA of the CDR3 is TGTGCCAGTTGGAATCTAGCTGGAGTCTCCGGGGAGCTGTTTTTT.

The genes are TRBV27 and TRBJ2-5, with D unclear. The end of the DNA is better explained by TRBJ2-7, so the J call may be wrong. Germline CDR1 MNHEY, CDR2 SMNVEV (reference sequence). The CDR3 totals 11 residues. CDR3 coding DNA: TGTGCCAGCAGCCACCCGTACGAGCAGTACTTC. Its translation is CASSHPYEQYF.

This sequence joins TRBV10-2 and TRBJ2-7; D is unresolved. The germline CDR1 and CDR2 sequences are WSHSY and SAAADI. Trimming stripped 0 bases from V and 4 bases from J, with 10 bases between. The CDR3 is 14 residues long. This chain's CDR3 is CASSESADMYEQYF. The CDR3 DNA reads as TGCGCCAGCAGTGAGTCGGCAGATATGTACGAGCAGTACTTC.

V is TRBV30 and J is TRBJ2-5; possibly TRBD2 for D (5 bases). Trimming removed 0 bases at V and 4 bases at J, with 6 bases between. CDR1 is GTSNPN, CDR2 SVGIG, per germline (reference sequence). CDR3 size: 12 residues. The CDR3 loop reads CAWSVSGETQYF. The CDR3 nucleotides read TGTGCCTGGAGTGTCAGCGGAGAGACCCAGTACTTC.

J is TRBJ2-2 and V is TRBV9; 7 positions agree with TRBD2. Trimming took 4 bases from V and 5 from J; bases not matched to a gene: 11. Germline V gene data show CDR1 as SGDLS and CDR2 as YYNGEE. The CDR3 extends over 16 amino acids. The CDR3: CASSYLAVLETGELFF. The CDR3, as DNA: TGTGCCAGCAGCTACCTAGCGGTCCTGGAGACCGGGGAGCTGTTTTTT.

The V gene is TRBV6-5, the J gene TRBJ1-2, with D possibly matching TRBD1 (6 bases). Germline assignment: CDR1 MNHEY and CDR2 SVGAGI. Trimming removed 6 bases from V and 2 bases from J, with 10 bases in between. The CDR3 totals 13 residues. The CDR3, as DNA: TGTGCCAGCAGCCAAACAGGGAACTATGGCTACACCTTC. This encodes CASSQTGNYGYTF.

This chain links TRBV5-4 with TRBJ2-2; no clear D gene. V was cut by 0 bases and J by 1 base, with 7 bases left in between. The CDR3 loop spans 15 amino acids. Germline V gene data show CDR1 as SGHNT and CDR2 as YYREEE (reference sequence). CDR3: CASSLALGNTGELFF. The CDR3 DNA follows: TGTGCCAGCAGCTTGGCCTTGGGGAACACCGGGGAGCTGTTTTTT.

The rearrangement links TRBV5-8 to TRBJ2-4, with 9 bases aligning to TRBD2. The V gene's germline CDR1 is SGHTS and CDR2 YDEGEE. CDR3 length: 15 residues. V was clipped by 6 bases and J by 3 bases; unmatched bases: 7. This CDR3 reads CASKEREVVKNIQYF. The CDR3 DNA follows: TGTGCCAGCAAAGAGCGGGAGGTGGTCAAAAACATTCAGTACTTC.

The J gene is TRBJ1-1, the V gene TRBV19; TRBD1 matches at 7 bases. Germline trimming cut 5 bases from V and 1 base from J; bases unmatched to any gene: 10. The length of the CDR3 is 16 residues. Germline V gene sequence: CDR1 LNHDA, CDR2 SQIVND (reference sequence). The CDR3 region is CASSGRTGWANTEAFF. In DNA form, the CDR3 reads TGTGCCAGTAGTGGCCGGACAGGTTGGGCGAACACTGAAGCTTTCTTT.

This clone was recorded once. The chain joins TRBV30 to TRBJ1-2; D gene uncertain. V shed 0 bases and J shed 4 bases, with 12 bases lying between them. Per the germline V gene, CDR1 is GTSNPN and CDR2 is SVGIG (reference sequence). The CDR3 has 14 amino acids. The CDR3 protein is CAWSVGSWGYGYTF. The CDR3 nucleotides read TGTGCCTGGAGTGTCGGATCTTGGGGCTATGGCTACACCTTC.

The V gene is TRBV9, the J gene TRBJ2-2; D unresolved. This CDR3 is 14 amino acids long. Trimming took 0 bases from V and 8 from J, leaving 11 bases between them. Per germline, CDR1 SGDLS and CDR2 YYNGEE. CDR3 DNA sequence: TGTGCCAGCAGCGTAGTGGGGTTGCAGGGGGAGCTGTTTTTT. Encoded protein: CASSVVGLQGELFF. Combining the CDR3 with reference TRBV9 and TRBJ2-2 gives the whole variable domain DSGVTQTPKHLITATGQRVTLRCSPRSGDLSVYWYQQSLDQGLQFLIQYYNGEERAKGNILERFSAQQFPDLHSELNLSSLELGDSALYFCASSVVGLQGELFFGEGSRLTVL.

This chain links TRBV19 with TRBJ2-7, with 10 bases aligning to TRBD1. The V gene end was trimmed by 6 bases and the J gene end by 7 bases; junction bases not matched to a gene: 12. The CDR3 has 15 amino acids. Germline loops: CDR1 LNHDA, CDR2 SQIVND (reference sequence). The CDR3 region has the DNA TGTGCCAGTAGATCCCAAGGGACAGGGGCGACTGAGCAGTACTTC. It translates to CASRSQGTGATEQYF.

The chain joins TRBV5-1 to TRBJ2-1, with TRBD2 identical over 8 bases. Per the germline V gene, CDR1 is SGHRS and CDR2 is YFSETQ. V lost 0 bases, J lost 15 bases, and 11 bases stayed unmatched. The CDR3 runs 14 residues. CDR3 sequence reads: CASSLVSGGRTLFF. For the CDR3, the DNA is TGCGCCAGCAGCTTGGTCAGTGGCGGGAGGACCCTGTTCTTC.

This chain connects TRBV19 to TRBJ2-5; possible D gene TRBD2, 5 bases. CDR1 and CDR2 (germline): LNHDA, SQIVND (reference sequence). The CDR3 is made up of 16 amino acids. Trimming left V 1 base short and J 5 bases short, with 17 bases between. The CDR3: CASSIGLDYFGETQYF. Written as DNA, the CDR3 is TGTGCCAGTAGTATAGGCCTCGACTACTTTGGGGAGACCCAGTACTTC.

The chain recombines TRBV7-9 with TRBJ1-4, with a tentative D call TRBD1 (6 bases). V dropped 2 bases and J dropped 5 bases, with 15 bases sitting between them. CDR1 is SEHNR and CDR2 is FQNEAQ in the germline V gene (reference sequence). The CDR3 has 16 amino acids. The CDR3 loop reads CASSLSPGARNEKLFF. The CDR3 bases are TGTGCCAGCAGCTTAAGTCCGGGGGCGCGGAATGAAAAACTGTTTTTT.

V is TRBV28 and J is TRBJ2-5; possibly TRBD1 or TRBD2 for D (5 bases each). The V end lost 6 bases, the J end lost 5 bases, and 13 bases lay between the germline ends. The V gene's germline CDR1 is MDHEN and CDR2 SYDVKM. This CDR3 spans 13 amino acids. CDR3 coding DNA: TGTGCCAGCAGGGGGGTTGGCAGGGAGACCCAGTACTTC. Translating it yields CASRGVGRETQYF.

The chain couples TRBV5-4 to TRBJ2-3, with a weak D call TRBD2 (6 bases). Trimming stripped 4 bases from V and 2 bases from J, with 14 bases between. Germline V gene sequence: CDR1 SGHNT, CDR2 YYREEE (reference sequence). The CDR3 loop spans 15 amino acids. CDR3 nucleotide sequence: TGTGCCAGCAGCAAACGGGACTTTCTCACAGATACGCAGTATTTT. Residues: CASSKRDFLTDTQYF.

The V and J genes are TRBV6-6 and TRBJ2-1; D unclear. Germline CDR1 is MNHNY and CDR2 is SVGAGI (reference sequence). Trimming removed 2 bases at V and 9 bases at J, with 11 bases between. This CDR3 has 13 amino acids. CDR3 nucleotide sequence: TGTGCCAGCAGTTACGAGGTTCGAGTTGAGCAGTTCTTC. This gives the protein CASSYEVRVEQFF.

V is TRBV30 and J is TRBJ2-1; 8 nucleotides line up with TRBD2. This CDR3 comprises 15 residues. Germline assignment: CDR1 GTSNPN and CDR2 SVGIG (reference sequence). With V trimmed by 3 bases and J by 5 bases, 9 bases remained unmatched. Here the CDR3 reads CAWSPGLATNNEQFF. CDR3 in DNA: TGTGCCTGGAGCCCTGGACTAGCCACTAACAATGAGCAGTTCTTC.

The chain couples TRBV11-2 to TRBJ2-5, with TRBD2 matching 8 bases. The ends lost 2 bases at V and 2 bases at J; junction bases unmatched: 4. The CDR3 consists of 15 residues. Germline V CDR1 and CDR2: SGHAT, FQNNGV. As DNA, the CDR3 is TGTGCCAGCAGCTTATCCGGGACTAGGCAAGAGACCCAGTACTTC. Residues: CASSLSGTRQETQYF.